The T cell receptor beta chain described here comes from a study of cytotoxic CD8 clonotypes in ibrutinib-treated CLL. Study-level points and caveats: A rise in clonality was seen at ibrutinib response, and a fall back toward baseline was seen at progression. Public clonotypes showed up rarely, and on treatment they shrank or held steady.

Assay: immunoSEQ multiplex PCR; the TCRdb copy retains only in-frame clones and omits some. Among 160,000 or so clones listed, about 80% were seen once. This clone was seen only a few times. Its target is not known. V lost 6 bases and J 8 bases, leaving 10 bases between the germline ends. Per germline, CDR1 ENHRY and CDR2 SYGVKD. The CDR3 runs to 12 residues. This clonotype was sampled from a human donor with chronic lymphocytic leukemia. Sequences were derived from PBMCs, sampled after 12 months of ibrutinib treatment. V and J are TRBV10-3 and TRBJ2-2; no firm D call. CDR3 nucleotides: TGTGCCATCAGCGCAGGTTTGGGGGAGCTGTTTTTT. This codes for CAISAGLGELFF.